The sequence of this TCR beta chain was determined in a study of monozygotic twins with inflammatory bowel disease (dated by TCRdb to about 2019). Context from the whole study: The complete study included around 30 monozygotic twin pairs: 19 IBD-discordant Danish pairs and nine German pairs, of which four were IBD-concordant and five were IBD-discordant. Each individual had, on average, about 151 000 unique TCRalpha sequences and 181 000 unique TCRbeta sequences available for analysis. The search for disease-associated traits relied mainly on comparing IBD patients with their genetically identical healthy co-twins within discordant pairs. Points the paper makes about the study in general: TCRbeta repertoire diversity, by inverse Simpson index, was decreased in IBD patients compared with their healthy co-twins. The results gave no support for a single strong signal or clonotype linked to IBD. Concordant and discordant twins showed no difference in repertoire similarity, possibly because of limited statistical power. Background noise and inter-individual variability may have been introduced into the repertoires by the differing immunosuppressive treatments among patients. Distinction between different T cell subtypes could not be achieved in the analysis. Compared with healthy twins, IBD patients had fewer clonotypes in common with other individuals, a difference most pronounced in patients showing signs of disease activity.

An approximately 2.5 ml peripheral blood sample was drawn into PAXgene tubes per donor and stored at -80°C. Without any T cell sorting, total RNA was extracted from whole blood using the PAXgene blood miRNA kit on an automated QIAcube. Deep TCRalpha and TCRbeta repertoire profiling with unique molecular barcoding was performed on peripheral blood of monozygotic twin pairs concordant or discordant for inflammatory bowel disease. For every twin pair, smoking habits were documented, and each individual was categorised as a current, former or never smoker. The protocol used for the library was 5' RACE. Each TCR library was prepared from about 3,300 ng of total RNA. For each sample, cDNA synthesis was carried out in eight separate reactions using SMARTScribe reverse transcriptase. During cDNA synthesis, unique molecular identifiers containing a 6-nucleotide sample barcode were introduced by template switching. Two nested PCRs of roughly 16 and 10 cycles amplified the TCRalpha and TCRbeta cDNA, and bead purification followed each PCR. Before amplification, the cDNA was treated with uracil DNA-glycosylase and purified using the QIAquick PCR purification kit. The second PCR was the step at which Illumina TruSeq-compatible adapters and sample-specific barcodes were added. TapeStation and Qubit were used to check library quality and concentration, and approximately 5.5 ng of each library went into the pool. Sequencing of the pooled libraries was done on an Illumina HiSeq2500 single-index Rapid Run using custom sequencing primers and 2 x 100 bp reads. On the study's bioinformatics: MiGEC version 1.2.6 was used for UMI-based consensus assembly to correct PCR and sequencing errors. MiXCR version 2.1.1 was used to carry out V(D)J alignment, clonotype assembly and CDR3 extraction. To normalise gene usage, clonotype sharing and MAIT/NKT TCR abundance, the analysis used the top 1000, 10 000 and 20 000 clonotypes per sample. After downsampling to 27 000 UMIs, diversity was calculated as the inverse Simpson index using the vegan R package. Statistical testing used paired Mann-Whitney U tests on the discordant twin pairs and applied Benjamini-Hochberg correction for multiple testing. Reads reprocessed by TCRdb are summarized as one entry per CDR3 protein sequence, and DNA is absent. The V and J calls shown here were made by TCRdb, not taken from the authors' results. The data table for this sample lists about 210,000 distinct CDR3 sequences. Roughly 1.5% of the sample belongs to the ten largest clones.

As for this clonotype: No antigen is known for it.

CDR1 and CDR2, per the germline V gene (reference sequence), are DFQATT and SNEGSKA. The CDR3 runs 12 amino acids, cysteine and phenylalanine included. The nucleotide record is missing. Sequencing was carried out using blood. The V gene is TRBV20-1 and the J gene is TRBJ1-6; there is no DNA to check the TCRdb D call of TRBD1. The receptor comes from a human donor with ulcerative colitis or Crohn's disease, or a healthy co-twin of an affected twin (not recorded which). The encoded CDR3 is CSARDRGAPLHF.